This T cell receptor beta chain was retrieved from a study of T-cell reconstitution after alpha-beta-depleted transplantation in children. The library targeted TCRbeta and was prepared with unique molecular identifiers. In TCRdb, the PCR reads were re-called with MiXCR into one record per CDR3 protein. The table lists almost 500,000 distinct CDR3 sequences, 9.5% to 15% of them singletons. This clonotype was observed a handful of times. The CDR3 is 15 residues long. Trimming removed 0 bases from V and 4 bases from J, with 14 bases in between. CDR1 SGDLS and CDR2 YYNGEE come from the germline V gene. This sample comprised PBMCs from the stem cell graft donor, obtained from the stem cell graft. The chain combines TRBV9 with TRBJ2-7; possible D gene TRBD2, 6 bases. This TCR was sampled from a human donor who donated a stem cell graft to a child with combined immunodeficiency. This chain's CDR3 is CASSVGGSGIYEQYF. In DNA form, the CDR3 reads TGTGCCAGCAGCGTAGGTGGTAGCGGAATATACGAGCAGTACTTC.